This note documents a single T cell receptor (beta chain) sequence. Its binding antigen is unknown. Base qualities are not recorded, but no much larger clone differs from it by a single base. The data were obtained in a study of blood T cell repertoires in COVID-19 (dated by TCRdb to about 2020). General notes on the study: Samples from collaborators originated in the United States, Italy and Spain and spanned both the acute and convalescent phases of COVID-19. The material from the prospective study consisted of cDNA or gDNA derived from T cells, B-cell-depleted T cells, or PBMCs. The dataset comprised deeply sampled blood TCRbeta repertoires from subjects exposed to, actively infected with, or recovered from COVID-19. The repertoires were released in a freely available public database meant as a resource for research on the immune response to SARS-CoV-2. Samples were obtained from the ongoing ImmuneRACE study (first 160 participants) and from 1,200 or so subjects provided by 6 global collaborators. Sample metadata almost always included a de-identified subject ID, COVID-19 status, age in years and sex. HLA class I and class II types, where available, came from metadata supplied by the sample provider rather than from assay-based typing. The research as a whole found: Clinical and demographic metadata were provided uncurated, with the amount varying by source and participant.

V ends up 3 bases short and J 4 bases short, with an unmatched junction base count of 6. CDR1 and CDR2 (DFQATT, SNEGSKA) derive from the germline V gene (reference sequence). The cysteine opens and the phenylalanine closes a CDR3 of 14 amino acids. Just the 42-base CDR3 DNA is kept, in frame starting at base 1. The immunoSEQ Assay, a bias-controlled multiplex PCR, was used to amplify TCRbeta CDR3 regions from genomic DNA. The study's processing was this. Nucleated cell counts per sample were estimated from amplification of reference gene primers within the assay. To quantify the absolute abundance of each unique TCRbeta CDR3 rearrangement, sequence reads were collapsed and filtered. For each sample, productive Simpson clonality was calculated as the square root of Simpson's diversity index across productive rearrangements. TCRdb limited this immuneACCESS table to in-frame rearrangements with V and J called. A share of clones is missing; checked studies link under half to unresolved V genes, and the rest is unexplained. V, J and clone size are taken as reported in that table, and D and trimming were inferred from the DNA itself. For this sample there are about 39,000 clones; 80% to 95% appear just once. The top ten constitute about 2.2% of the sample.

The collaborating institutions used their own protocols to collect whole blood in K2EDTA tubes. For TCRbeta analysis, collaborator samples were shipped as frozen whole blood, as isolated PBMCs, or as DNA extracted from either sample type. Sequencing was carried out using peripheral blood. This TCR came from a man aged 45-65 years with active COVID-19. The chain employs TRBV20-1 and TRBJ2-1, with 7 bases aligning to TRBD2. CDR3 region: CSASWGGFYNEQFF. The bases are TGCAGTGCTAGTTGGGGGGGGTTTTACAATGAGCAGTTCTTC.